These 23 T cell receptor beta chains were sequenced from one sample in a study of T-cell memory formation after mild COVID-19. One entry per CDR3 protein results from TCRdb running MiXCR on the 5' RACE reads. The repertoire holds roughly 450,000 distinct CDR3 sequences, with 15% to 20% as singletons. The sequenced material came from PBMCs or a T cell subset sorted from them (not recorded which). These receptors all stem from a man in his late teens or twenties who had mild COVID-19 (a few samples of this study predate the infection). Cell type and time point are not known.

The rearrangement links TRBV6-2 or TRBV6-3 to TRBJ2-7; possible D gene TRBD2, 6 bases. Germline CDR1 reads MNHEY; CDR2 reads SVGEGT. The CDR3 length is 14 residues. The V end lost 6 bases, the J end lost 5 bases, and 17 bases lay between the germline ends. In nucleotides, the CDR3 is TGTGCCAGCAGGGATGTACTAGCTTTCCACGAGCAGTACTTC. Its protein product is CASRDVLAFHEQYF.

The sample holds a few counts of this clonotype. The gene calls are TRBV29-1 and TRBJ2-5, with D hard to call. Trimming shortened V by 5 bases and J by 0 bases, and 4 bases separated the two germline ends. CDR1 is SQVTM and CDR2 is ANQGSEA in the germline V gene. This CDR3 has 11 residues. The CDR3 here is CSVRNQETQYF. The CDR3 DNA reads as TGCAGCGTTCGTAACCAAGAGACCCAGTACTTC.

This clonotype was detected a few times. The chain employs TRBV6-2 or TRBV6-3 and TRBJ1-2, with D unclear. The length of the CDR3 is 14 residues. The germline CDR1 and CDR2 sequences are MNHEY and SVGEGT. Trimming removed 5 bases from V and 5 bases from J, with 15 bases in between. The CDR3 coding sequence is TGTGCCAGCAGTCCCCTTTTAGTTCGTTATGGCTACACCTTC. This translates into CASSPLLVRYGYTF.

This clonotype was counted only a few times. The V and J genes are TRBV10-3 and TRBJ2-5; 7 nucleotides agree with TRBD1. The CDR3 length is 15 residues. The trim removed 7 bases at V and 4 bases at J, leaving 12 bases unmatched. CDR1 ENHRY and CDR2 SYGVKD come from the germline V gene. CDR3 region: CAIKRQGIEGETQYF. In DNA form, the CDR3 reads TGTGCCATCAAGAGACAGGGCATAGAAGGAGAGACCCAGTACTTC.

This chain links TRBV5-4 with TRBJ1-2; no firm D call. CDR1 is SGHNT, CDR2 YYREEE, per germline (reference sequence). Trimming cost V 4 bases and J 8 bases, with 12 bases left between them. This CDR3 is 12 amino acids long. As DNA, the CDR3 is TGTGCCAGCAGCGGTCGCGTCGGCGGCTACACCTTC. Translating gives CASSGRVGGYTF.

This clonotype was detected only a few times. V is TRBV7-8 and J is TRBJ2-1, with 11 bases matching TRBD2. This CDR3 spans 14 amino acids. Unmatched junction bases numbered 1, after V lost 1 base and J lost 8 bases. Germline V gene sequence: CDR1 SGHVS, CDR2 FQNEAQ. The CDR3 bases are TGTGCCAGCAGCTTAGGACTAGCGGGGTATGAGCAGTTCTTC. Its protein product is CASSLGLAGYEQFF.

This clonotype was seen a single time. The chain has TRBV27 and TRBJ2-3; no clear D gene. Trimming stripped 8 bases from V and 0 bases from J, with 18 bases between. The CDR3 length is 16 residues. The germline gives CDR1 MNHEY, CDR2 SMNVEV (reference sequence). CDR3 residues: CASAFAPTTSTDTQYF. CDR3 DNA: TGTGCCAGCGCGTTCGCGCCAACGACTAGCACAGATACGCAGTATTTT.

This clonotype was detected many times. This chain connects TRBV7-3 to TRBJ1-1; TRBD1 agrees at 8 bases. Germline loops: CDR1 SGHTA, CDR2 FQGTGA. The J segment lost 0 bases and the V segment lost 5 bases, leaving 11 bases of the junction unmatched. CDR3 length: 17 residues. CDR3 sequence reads: CASSQTTGGTLNTEAFF. The CDR3 nucleotides read TGTGCCAGCAGCCAAACAACAGGGGGGACATTGAACACTGAAGCTTTCTTT.

The table lists this clonotype with a few counts. This chain uses TRBV9 with TRBJ1-2, with D perhaps TRBD1 (6 bases). The ends were cut back, 5 bases at V and 7 bases at J, with 12 bases in the middle. CDR1 SGDLS and CDR2 YYNGEE come from the germline V gene. CDR3 length: 12 amino acids. CDR3 sequence (DNA): TGTGCCAGCAGTGCGGGGGCGGTTGGCTACACCTTC. Translating it yields CASSAGAVGYTF.

In its sample, this clonotype was seen a few times. The CDR3 region is CASSHIWGGTGELFF. The CDR3 nucleotides are TGTGCCAGCAGCCACATATGGGGCGGCACCGGGGAGCTGTTTTTT. The chain carries TRBV3-1 and TRBJ2-2; weak D call: TRBD1 (5 bases). V shed 3 bases and J shed 4 bases, with 12 bases lying between them. This CDR3 has 15 residues. Per germline, CDR1 LGHDT and CDR2 YNNKEL (reference sequence).

The chain employs TRBV27 and TRBJ2-3, with TRBD1 matching over 7 bases. CDR1 MNHEY and CDR2 SMNVEV come from the germline V gene (reference sequence). The CDR3 covers 13 residues. The V gene end was trimmed by 3 bases and the J gene end by 4 bases; junction bases not matched to a gene: 1. This CDR3 reads CASSFGTADTQYF. DNA for the CDR3: TGTGCCAGCAGTTTTGGGACAGCAGATACGCAGTATTTT.

This sequence joins TRBV12-3 or TRBV12-4 and TRBJ2-5, with a weak D call TRBD2 (6 bases). The CDR3 runs to 14 residues. V shed 5 bases and J shed 5 bases, with 15 bases lying between them. CDR3 loop: CASSPSTSLETQYF. CDR3 sequence (DNA): TGTGCCAGCAGTCCGAGCACTAGCCTTGAGACCCAGTACTTC.

A few counts support this clonotype. V and J are TRBV7-2 and TRBJ2-5; perhaps TRBD2 as D (7 bases). The CDR3 length is 13 residues. Germline CDR1 and CDR2: SGHTA and FQGNSA. V lost 1 base and J lost 7, with 10 bases in between. The CDR3 sequence: CASSLEGEGTQYF. CDR3 sequence (DNA): TGTGCCAGCAGCTTAGAGGGGGAGGGGACCCAGTACTTC.

The chain couples TRBV7-9 to TRBJ1-4; 10 bases agree with TRBD1. This CDR3 contains 15 residues. With 6 bases clipped from V and 5 bases from J, the junction kept 6 bases outside the gene matches. Germline loops: CDR1 SEHNR, CDR2 FQNEAQ (reference sequence). The CDR3 spells CASSTGTGENEKLFF. The CDR3, as DNA: TGTGCCAGCAGTACCGGGACAGGGGAAAATGAAAAACTGTTTTTT.

The chain combines TRBV7-9 with TRBJ2-3; 11 bases align to TRBD1. The germline V gene encodes CDR1 SEHNR and CDR2 FQNEAQ (reference sequence). This CDR3 is built from 15 residues. Trimming at V came to 5 bases and at J to 6 bases, leaving 7 bases not matched to a gene. Here the CDR3 reads CASSVGQGVWDTQYF. The CDR3 region has the DNA TGTGCCAGCAGCGTGGGACAGGGGGTATGGGATACGCAGTATTTT.

The chain has TRBV5-1 and TRBJ1-1, with D unresolved. V was cut by 2 bases and J by 4 bases, with 12 bases left in between. This CDR3 has 14 residues. The germline gives CDR1 SGHRS, CDR2 YFSETQ. The CDR3 nucleotides read TGCGCCAGCAGCTTAATCAACCCTTCCACTGAAGCTTTCTTT. Translated, it gives CASSLINPSTEAFF.

This clonotype occurred once. This rearrangement joins TRBV7-3 to TRBJ1-6; TRBD1 might be the D (6 bases). This CDR3 is built from 14 residues. Trimming cost V 0 bases and J 10 bases, with 10 bases left between them. Germline V gene data show CDR1 as SGHTA and CDR2 as FQGTGA. Here the CDR3 DNA reads TGTGCCAGCAGCTTAACGGGGGCGCGGTCACCCCTCCACTTT. Its protein is CASSLTGARSPLHF.

This clonotype has a count of ten or more. The gene calls are TRBV7-6 and TRBJ2-3; 8 bases align to TRBD2. V lost 4 bases and J lost 2; bases outside the gene matches: 11. This CDR3 contains 17 residues. Germline V gene data show CDR1 as SGHVS and CDR2 as FNYEAQ. The CDR3 is CASSSDGGASPTDTQYF. The CDR3 DNA reads TGTGCCAGCAGCTCTGACGGGGGGGCGTCCCCCACAGATACGCAGTATTTT.

This rearrangement joins TRBV10-3 to TRBJ2-7; D call uncertain. Trimming took 6 bases from V and 0 from J, leaving 9 bases between them. CDR3 length equals 13 residues. Germline values: CDR1 ENHRY, CDR2 SYGVKD. The DNA for the CDR3 is TGTGCCATCAGCGTAACAGTCTCCTACGAGCAGTACTTC. Encoded protein: CAISVTVSYEQYF.

The table lists this clonotype with a few counts. The chain employs TRBV10-2 and TRBJ2-1, with a weak D call TRBD2 (5 bases). The CDR3 runs 17 residues. The germline V gene encodes CDR1 WSHSY and CDR2 SAAADI. Deletions cut 0 bases from V and 9 bases from J, with 21 bases between. The DNA for the CDR3 is TGCGCCAGCAGTGAGTCAAGCGGCTCTACTTTGGGCGGTGAGCAGTTCTTC. Translating gives CASSESSGSTLGGEQFF.

This sequence joins TRBV12-3 or TRBV12-4 and TRBJ2-7, with D possibly being TRBD1 (5 bases). V lost 7 bases, J lost 5 bases, and 12 bases lay in between. The CDR3 runs to 12 residues. This CDR3 is CASTLQGDEQYV. DNA of the CDR3: TGTGCCAGCACCCTCCAAGGGGACGAGCAGTACGTC.

V and J are TRBV20-1 and TRBJ2-3, with 11 bases fitting TRBD2. The V segment lost 0 bases and the J segment 7 bases; nucleotides outside the gene matches: 9. The CDR3 length is 16 residues. Germline-derived CDR1 and CDR2 are DFQATT and SNEGSKA (reference sequence). DNA of the CDR3: TGCAGTGCTAGAGATCTTGGGACTAGCGGTGAAAATACGCAGTATTTT. It translates to CSARDLGTSGENTQYF.

The CDR3 protein is CASAYGTEYYEQYV. The CDR3 DNA sequence: TGTGCCAGCGCCTATGGGACGGAGTACTACGAGCAGTACGTC. The chain employs TRBV5-6 and TRBJ2-7; D could derive from TRBD1 or TRBD2 (5 bases each). CDR3 length: 14 residues. V was trimmed by 7 bases and J by 3 bases, leaving 17 bases between them. Germline lookup yields CDR1 SGHDT and CDR2 YYEEEE.